The rows below give T cell receptor beta chains drawn from one sample of a study of neurological immune-mediated disorders. TCRdb recomputed calls from the 5' RACE reads with MiXCR, one row per CDR3 protein. Of about 30,000 distinct CDR3 sequences in the sample, approximately 6% were seen once. Sequencing was carried out using CD4+ T cells from blood. All receptors come from a woman in her forties or fifties in good health. The CDR3 runs from the conserved cysteine through the conserved F or W. A D gene is named only where the DNA matches it firmly. Only some rows state a clone size, as once, few, many or a class for expanded clones.

j_call clone_size d_call v_call cdr3_aa cdr3_nt
TRBJ2-2 many TRBD1 TRBV10-3 CAISGTGLTGELFF TGTGCCATCAGCGGGACAGGCCTCACCGGGGAGCTGTTTTTT
TRBJ1-1 many NA TRBV20-1 CSARAPAGGGTEAFF TGCAGTGCTAGAGCCCCGGCGGGGGGCGGCACTGAAGCTTTCTTT
TRBJ2-1 NA TRBD2 TRBV7-6 CASSLTSGKYNEQFF TGTGCCAGCAGCTTGACTAGCGGGAAATACAATGAGCAGTTCTTC
TRBJ2-2 once NA TRBV6-5 CASFQRRANTGELFF TGTGCCAGCTTCCAACGGAGGGCAAACACCGGGGAGCTGTTTTTT
TRBJ2-1 many TRBD2 TRBV3-1 CASSLRTSGRNEQFF TGTGCCAGCAGCCTTCGGACTAGCGGGAGAAATGAGCAGTTCTTC
TRBJ2-5 many NA TRBV4-3 CASSQTLGGETQYF TGCGCCAGCAGCCAAACCCTAGGCGGGGAGACCCAGTACTTC
TRBJ1-5 few NA TRBV4-2 CARRGAGSRNQPQHF TGTGCCAGAAGGGGGGCAGGGAGCCGCAATCAGCCCCAGCATTTT
TRBJ2-5 many NA TRBV11-2 CASSWTVALETQYF TGTGCCAGCAGCTGGACCGTGGCGCTCGAGACCCAGTACTTC
TRBJ2-7 many TRBD1 TRBV5-1 CASSFAPGQGNYEQYF TGCGCCAGCAGCTTCGCCCCGGGACAGGGAAACTACGAGCAGTACTTC
TRBJ1-4 many TRBD1 TRBV28 CASSRTGGDEKLFF TGTGCCAGCAGTCGGACAGGGGGGGACGAAAAACTGTTTTTT
TRBJ2-1 NA TRBD2 TRBV20-1 CSARESGRSYEQFF TGCAGTGCTAGAGAATCCGGGAGGTCCTATGAGCAGTTCTTC
TRBJ1-5 many NA TRBV28 CASRPNQGEGQPQHF TGTGCCAGCAGGCCAAATCAGGGAGAGGGGCAGCCCCAGCATTTT